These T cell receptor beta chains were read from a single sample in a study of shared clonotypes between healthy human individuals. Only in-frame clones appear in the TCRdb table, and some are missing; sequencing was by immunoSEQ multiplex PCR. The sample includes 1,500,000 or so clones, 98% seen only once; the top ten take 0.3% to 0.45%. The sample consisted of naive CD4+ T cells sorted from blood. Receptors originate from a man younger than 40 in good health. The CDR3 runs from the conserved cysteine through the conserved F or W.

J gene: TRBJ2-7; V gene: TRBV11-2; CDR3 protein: CASSPDRGPYEQYF
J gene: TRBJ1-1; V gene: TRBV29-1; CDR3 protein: CSVVPHGGDTEAFF
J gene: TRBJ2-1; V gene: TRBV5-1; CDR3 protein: CASRPLGTGDMANEQFF
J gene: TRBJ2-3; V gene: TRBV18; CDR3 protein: CASSNKPRGTSTDTQYF
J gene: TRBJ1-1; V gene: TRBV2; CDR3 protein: CASRGPRQGGTEAFF
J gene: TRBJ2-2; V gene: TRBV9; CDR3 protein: CASSVVATDREARWNTGELFF
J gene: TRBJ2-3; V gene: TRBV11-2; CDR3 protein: CASSPRTSGSTDTQYF
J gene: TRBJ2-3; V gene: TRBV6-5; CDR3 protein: CASSYSHLSSTDTQYF
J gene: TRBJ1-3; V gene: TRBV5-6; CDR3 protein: CASSSLGGLRGNTIYF
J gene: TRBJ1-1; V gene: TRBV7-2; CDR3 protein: CASSLYQGAETEAFF
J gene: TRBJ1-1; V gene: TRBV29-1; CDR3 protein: CSASKSGTDTEAFF
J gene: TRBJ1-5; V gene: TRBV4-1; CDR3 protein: CASSQDFIAPRYNQPQHF
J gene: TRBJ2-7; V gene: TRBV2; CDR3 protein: CASRASGYEQYF
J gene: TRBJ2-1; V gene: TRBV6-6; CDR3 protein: CASSGLLAGDYNEQFF
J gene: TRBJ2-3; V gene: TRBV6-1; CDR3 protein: CASSPGGFTDTQYF
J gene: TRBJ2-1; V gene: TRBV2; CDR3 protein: CASLAAKGLAGDNEQFF
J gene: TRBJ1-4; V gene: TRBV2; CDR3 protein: CASSLRGRDEKLFF
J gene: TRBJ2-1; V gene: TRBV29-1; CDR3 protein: CSGGGEQFF
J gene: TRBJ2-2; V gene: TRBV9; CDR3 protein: CASSVAETGELFF
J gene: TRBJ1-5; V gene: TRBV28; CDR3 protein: CASWDPVSYSNQPQHF
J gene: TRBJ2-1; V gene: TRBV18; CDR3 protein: CASSPTSLAVINEQFF
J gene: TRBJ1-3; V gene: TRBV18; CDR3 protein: CASSPLGGGRSSGNTIYF
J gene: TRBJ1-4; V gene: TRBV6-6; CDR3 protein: CASIGQGNEKLFF
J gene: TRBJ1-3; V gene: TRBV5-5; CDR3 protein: CASSSVGNTIYF
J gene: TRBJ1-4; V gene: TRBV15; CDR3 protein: CATSSPSQGNEKLFF